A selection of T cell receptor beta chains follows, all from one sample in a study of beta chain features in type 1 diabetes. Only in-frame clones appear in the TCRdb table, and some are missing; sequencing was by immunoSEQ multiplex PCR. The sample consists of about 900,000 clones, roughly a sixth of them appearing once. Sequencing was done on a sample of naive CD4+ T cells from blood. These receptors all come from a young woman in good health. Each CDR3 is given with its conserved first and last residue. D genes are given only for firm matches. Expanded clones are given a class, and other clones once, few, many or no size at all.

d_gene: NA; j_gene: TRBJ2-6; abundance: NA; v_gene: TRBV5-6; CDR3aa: CASSLPGAGANVLTF; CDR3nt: TGTGCCAGCAGCTTACCGGGGGCTGGGGCCAACGTCCTGACTTTC
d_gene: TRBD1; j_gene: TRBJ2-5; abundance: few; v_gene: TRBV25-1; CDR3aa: CASSVRDSWYQETQYF; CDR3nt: TGTGCCAGCAGCGTCCGGGACAGTTGGTACCAAGAGACCCAGTACTTC
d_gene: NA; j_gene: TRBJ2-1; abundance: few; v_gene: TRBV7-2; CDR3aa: CASSLWTVSYNEQFF; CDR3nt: TGTGCCAGCAGCTTATGGACAGTCTCCTACAATGAGCAGTTCTTC
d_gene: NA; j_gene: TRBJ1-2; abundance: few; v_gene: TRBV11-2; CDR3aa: CASSLDAGAGYTF; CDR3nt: TGTGCCAGCAGCTTAGATGCGGGGGCTGGCTACACCTTC
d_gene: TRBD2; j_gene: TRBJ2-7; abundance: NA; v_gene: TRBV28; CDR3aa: CASSLDRREVWAYEQYF; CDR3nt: TGTGCCAGCAGTTTGGACCGACGGGAGGTGTGGGCCTACGAGCAGTACTTC
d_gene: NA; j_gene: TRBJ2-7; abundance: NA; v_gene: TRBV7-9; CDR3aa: CASSLARIGPTYEQYF; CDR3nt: TGTGCCAGCAGCTTAGCGCGCATCGGGCCGACCTACGAGCAGTACTTC
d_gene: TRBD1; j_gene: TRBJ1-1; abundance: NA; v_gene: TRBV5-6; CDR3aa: CASSPGQGWQAFF; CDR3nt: TGTGCCAGCAGCCCTGGACAGGGTTGGCAAGCTTTCTTT
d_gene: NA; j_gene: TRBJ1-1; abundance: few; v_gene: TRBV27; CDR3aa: CASQPVGGQRSEAFF; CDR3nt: TGTGCCAGCCAACCGGTTGGGGGGCAGCGATCAGAAGCTTTCTTT
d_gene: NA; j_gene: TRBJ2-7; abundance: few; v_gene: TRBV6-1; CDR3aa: CASSDQLVDYEQYF; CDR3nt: TGTGCCAGCAGTGACCAACTAGTCGACTACGAGCAGTACTTC
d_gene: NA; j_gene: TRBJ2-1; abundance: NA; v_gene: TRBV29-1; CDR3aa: CSVASLLSNEQFF; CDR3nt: TGCAGCGTTGCAAGTCTACTGTCGAATGAGCAGTTCTTC
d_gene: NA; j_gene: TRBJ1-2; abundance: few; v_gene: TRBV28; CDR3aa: CATSALGVHYGYTF; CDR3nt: TGTGCCACCTCAGCGTTAGGGGTTCACTATGGCTACACCTTC
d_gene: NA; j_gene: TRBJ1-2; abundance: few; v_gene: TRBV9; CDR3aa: CASSVVPGNYGYTF; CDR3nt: TGTGCCAGCAGCGTAGTCCCGGGAAACTATGGCTACACCTTC
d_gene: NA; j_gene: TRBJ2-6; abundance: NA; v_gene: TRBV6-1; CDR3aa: CATPTVSGANVLTF; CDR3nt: TGTGCCACCCCGACAGTCTCTGGGGCCAACGTCCTGACTTTC
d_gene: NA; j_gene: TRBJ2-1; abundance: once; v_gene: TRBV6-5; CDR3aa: CASSYRGSSYNEQFF; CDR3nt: TGTGCCAGCAGTTACAGGGGATCCTCCTACAATGAGCAGTTCTTC
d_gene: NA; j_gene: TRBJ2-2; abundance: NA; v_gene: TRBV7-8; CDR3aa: CASSLAPGFPTGELFF; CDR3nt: TGTGCCAGCAGCTTAGCTCCCGGTTTCCCCACCGGGGAGCTGTTTTTT
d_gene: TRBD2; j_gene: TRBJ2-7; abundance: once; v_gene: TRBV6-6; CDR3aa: CASSGSLAGGKQYF; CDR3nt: TGTGCCAGCAGTGGGAGCCTAGCGGGCGGCAAGCAGTACTTC
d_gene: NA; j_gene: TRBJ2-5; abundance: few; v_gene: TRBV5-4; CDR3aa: CASSGTGLGETQYF; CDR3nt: TGTGCCAGCAGCGGAACAGGGCTAGGAGAGACCCAGTACTTC
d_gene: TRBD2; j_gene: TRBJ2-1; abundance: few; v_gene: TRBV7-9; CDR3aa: CASSLEAGGSSNEQFF; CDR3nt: TGTGCCAGCAGCTTAGAAGCGGGGGGCAGCAGCAATGAGCAGTTCTTC
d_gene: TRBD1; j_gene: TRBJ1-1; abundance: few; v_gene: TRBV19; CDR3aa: CASRKPGTGVNTEAFF; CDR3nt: TGTGCCAGTAGAAAGCCCGGGACAGGGGTGAACACTGAAGCTTTCTTT
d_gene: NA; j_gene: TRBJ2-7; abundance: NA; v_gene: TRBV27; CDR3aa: CASRAAISPSYEQYF; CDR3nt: TGTGCCAGCAGGGCGGCTATTTCGCCCTCCTACGAGCAGTACTTC
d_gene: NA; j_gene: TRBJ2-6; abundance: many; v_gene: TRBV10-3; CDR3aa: CASSEGAGANVLTF; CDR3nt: TGTGCCAGCTCAGAGGGGGCTGGGGCCAACGTCCTGACTTTC
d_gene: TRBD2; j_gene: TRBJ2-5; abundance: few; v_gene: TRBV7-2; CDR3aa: CASSLAASGSGETQYF; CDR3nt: TGTGCCAGCAGTCTAGCGGCTAGCGGGAGCGGGGAGACCCAGTACTTC
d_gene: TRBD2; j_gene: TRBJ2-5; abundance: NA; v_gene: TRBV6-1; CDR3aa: CASTPTYGTKETQYF; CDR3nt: TGTGCCAGCACTCCCACTTACGGGACTAAAGAGACCCAGTACTTC
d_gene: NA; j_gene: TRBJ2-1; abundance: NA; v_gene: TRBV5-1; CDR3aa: CASSLVGQINEQFF; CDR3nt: TGCGCCAGCAGCTTGGTTGGGCAGATTAATGAGCAGTTCTTC
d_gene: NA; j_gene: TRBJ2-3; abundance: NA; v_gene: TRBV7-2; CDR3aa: CASSSQSLGTDTQYF; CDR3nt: TGTGCCAGCAGCTCCCAAAGCCTAGGCACAGATACGCAGTATTTT
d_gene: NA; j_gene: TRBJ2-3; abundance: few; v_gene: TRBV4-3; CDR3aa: CASSQGVLDTQYF; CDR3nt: TGCGCCAGCAGCCAAGGGGTCCTGGATACGCAGTATTTT
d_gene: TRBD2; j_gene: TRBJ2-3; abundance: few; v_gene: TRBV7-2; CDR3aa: CASSAIRSGMSTDTQYF; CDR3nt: TGTGCCAGCAGCGCGATTCGTAGCGGGATGAGCACAGATACGCAGTATTTT
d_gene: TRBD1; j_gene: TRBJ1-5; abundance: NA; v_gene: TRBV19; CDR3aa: CASSTDRVGQPQHF; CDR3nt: TGTGCCAGTAGTACCGACAGGGTGGGTCAGCCCCAGCATTTT
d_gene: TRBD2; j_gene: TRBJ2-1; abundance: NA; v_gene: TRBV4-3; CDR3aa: CASSQELAGNEQFF; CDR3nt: TGCGCCAGCAGCCAAGAACTAGCGGGCAATGAGCAGTTCTTC
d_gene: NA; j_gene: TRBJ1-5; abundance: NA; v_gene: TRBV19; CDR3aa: CASSIRGRGNQPQHF; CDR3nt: TGTGCCAGTAGTATCCGGGGAAGGGGCAATCAGCCCCAGCATTTT
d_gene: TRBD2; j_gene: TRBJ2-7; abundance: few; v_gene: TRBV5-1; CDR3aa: CASSSLAGGEEQYF; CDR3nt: TGCGCCAGCAGCTCCTTAGCGGGAGGAGAGGAGCAGTACTTC
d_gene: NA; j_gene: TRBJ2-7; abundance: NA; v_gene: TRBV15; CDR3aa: CATSTTTYEQYF; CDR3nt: TGTGCCACCAGCACCACCACTTACGAGCAGTACTTC
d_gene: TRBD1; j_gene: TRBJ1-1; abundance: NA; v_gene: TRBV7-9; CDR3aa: CASSSRGQSGEAFF; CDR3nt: TGTGCCAGCAGCTCCAGGGGGCAGTCCGGTGAAGCTTTCTTT
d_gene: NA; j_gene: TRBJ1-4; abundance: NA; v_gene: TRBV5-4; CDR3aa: CASSLQGILGEKLFF; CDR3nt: TGTGCCAGCAGCTTGCAAGGGATCCTGGGAGAAAAACTGTTTTTT
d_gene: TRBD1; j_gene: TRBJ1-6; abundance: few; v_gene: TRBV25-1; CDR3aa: CASSGRDRVHSPLHF; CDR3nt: TGTGCCAGCAGTGGGCGGGACAGGGTACATTCACCCCTCCACTTT
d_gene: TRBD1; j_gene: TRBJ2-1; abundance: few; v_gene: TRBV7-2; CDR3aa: CASRRTTGGRYNEQFF; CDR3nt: TGTGCCAGCAGGCGTACCACAGGGGGCAGGTACAATGAGCAGTTCTTC
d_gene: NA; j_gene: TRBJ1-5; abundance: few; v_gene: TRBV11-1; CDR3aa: CASSLGGGRDQPQHF; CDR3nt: TGTGCCAGCAGCTTAGGTGGGGGCCGGGATCAGCCCCAGCATTTT
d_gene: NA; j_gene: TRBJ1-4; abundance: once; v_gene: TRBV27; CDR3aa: CASSGQIFEKLFF; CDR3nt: TGTGCCAGCAGTGGACAGATATTTGAAAAACTGTTTTTT
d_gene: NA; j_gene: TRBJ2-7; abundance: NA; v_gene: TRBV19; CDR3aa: CASSMGLLYEQYF; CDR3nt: TGTGCCAGTAGTATGGGGCTTCTCTACGAGCAGTACTTC
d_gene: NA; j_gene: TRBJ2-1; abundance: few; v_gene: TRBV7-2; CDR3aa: CASSLVSGNNEQFF; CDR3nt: TGTGCCAGCAGCTTAGTATCAGGGAACAATGAGCAGTTCTTC
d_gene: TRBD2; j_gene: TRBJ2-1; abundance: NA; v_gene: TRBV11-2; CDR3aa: CASSPRVAGVNEQFF; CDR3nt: TGTGCCAGCAGCCCCCGGGTAGCGGGAGTCAATGAGCAGTTCTTC